The entry that follows covers one TCR beta chain sequence. Antigen unknown. The study ran its PCR with 60 Vbeta and 13 Jbeta primers. This table comes from immunoSEQ multiplex PCR, and its TCRdb copy is limited to in-frame clones, with some not included. The table shows around 150,000 clones, with approximately 85% occurring only once. This specimen comes from a study of cytomegalovirus exposure and HLA in healthy donors. Findings and caveats of the study: It was reported that TCR beta sequences correctly inferred the HLA-A and HLA-B alleles for most subjects. There were 150 to 200 TCR beta chains listed as cytomegalovirus-associated.

The CDR3 length is 14 residues. Germline loops: CDR1 KGHSH, CDR2 LQKENI. V was cut by 4 bases and J by 5 bases, with 14 bases left in between. The sequence was collected from a man between 18 and 29 years old in good health and CMV-seropositive. The V call is TRBV18, the J call TRBJ2-5; D is possibly TRBD1 (7 bases). The sequenced sample consisted of PBMCs. This CDR3 is CASSRDRGGETQYF. The CDR3 DNA is TGTGCCAGCTCACGGGACAGAGGAGGGGAGACCCAGTACTTC.